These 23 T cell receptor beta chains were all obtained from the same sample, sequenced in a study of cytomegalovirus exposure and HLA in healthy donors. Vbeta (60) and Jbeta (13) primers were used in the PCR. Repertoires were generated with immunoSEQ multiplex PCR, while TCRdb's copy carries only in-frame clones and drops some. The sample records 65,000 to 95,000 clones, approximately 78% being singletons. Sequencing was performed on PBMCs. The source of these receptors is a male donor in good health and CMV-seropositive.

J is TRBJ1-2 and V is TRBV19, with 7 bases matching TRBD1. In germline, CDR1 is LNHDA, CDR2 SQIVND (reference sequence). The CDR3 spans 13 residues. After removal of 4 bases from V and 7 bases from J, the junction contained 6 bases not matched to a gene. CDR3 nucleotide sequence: TGTGCCAGTAGTACTACAGGGGACGGTGGCTACACCTTC. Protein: CASSTTGDGGYTF.

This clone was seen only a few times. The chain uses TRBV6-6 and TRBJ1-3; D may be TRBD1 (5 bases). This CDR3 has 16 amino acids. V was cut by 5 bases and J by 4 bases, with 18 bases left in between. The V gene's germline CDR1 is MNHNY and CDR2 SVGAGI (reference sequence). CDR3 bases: TGTGCCAGCAGTCCCCGGGGGAGCCACTCCGGAAACACCATATATTTT. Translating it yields CASSPRGSHSGNTIYF.

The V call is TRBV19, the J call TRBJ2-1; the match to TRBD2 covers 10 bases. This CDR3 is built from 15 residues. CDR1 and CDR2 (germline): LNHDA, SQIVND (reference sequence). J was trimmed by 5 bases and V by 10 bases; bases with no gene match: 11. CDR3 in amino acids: CATRRTSGTHNEQFF. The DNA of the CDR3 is TGTGCCACCAGGCGAACTAGCGGGACCCACAATGAGCAGTTCTTC.

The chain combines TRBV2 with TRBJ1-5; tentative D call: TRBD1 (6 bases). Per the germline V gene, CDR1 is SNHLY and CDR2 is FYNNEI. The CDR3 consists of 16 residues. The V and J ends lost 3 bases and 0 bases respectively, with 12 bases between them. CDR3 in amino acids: CASSDRGGDSNQPQHF. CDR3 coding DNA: TGTGCCAGCAGTGACAGGGGCGGCGATAGCAATCAGCCCCAGCATTTT.

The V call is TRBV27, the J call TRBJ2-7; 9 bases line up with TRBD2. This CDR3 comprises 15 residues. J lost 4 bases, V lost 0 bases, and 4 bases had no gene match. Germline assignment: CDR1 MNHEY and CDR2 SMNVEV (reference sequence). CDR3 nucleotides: TGTGCCAGCAGTTTATCTAGCGGGAGTGCGTACGAGCAGTACTTC. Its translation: CASSLSSGSAYEQYF.

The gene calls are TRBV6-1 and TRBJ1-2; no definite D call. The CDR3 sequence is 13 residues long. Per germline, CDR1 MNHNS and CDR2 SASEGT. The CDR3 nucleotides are TGTGCGACGCCAGACACTTCCTACTATGGCTACACCTTC. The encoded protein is CATPDTSYYGYTF.

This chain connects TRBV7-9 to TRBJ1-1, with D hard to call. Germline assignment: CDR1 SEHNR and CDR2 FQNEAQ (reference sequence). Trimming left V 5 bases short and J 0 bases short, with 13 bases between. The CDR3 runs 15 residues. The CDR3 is CASSPNRGLNTEAFF. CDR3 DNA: TGTGCCAGCAGCCCTAACCGGGGTCTGAACACTGAAGCTTTCTTT.

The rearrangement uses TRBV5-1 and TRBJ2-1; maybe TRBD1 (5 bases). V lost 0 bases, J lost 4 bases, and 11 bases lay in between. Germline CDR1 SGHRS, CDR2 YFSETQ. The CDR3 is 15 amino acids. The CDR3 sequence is CASSLGQGPYNEQFF. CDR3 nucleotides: TGCGCCAGCAGCTTGGGCCAGGGCCCGTACAATGAGCAGTTCTTC.

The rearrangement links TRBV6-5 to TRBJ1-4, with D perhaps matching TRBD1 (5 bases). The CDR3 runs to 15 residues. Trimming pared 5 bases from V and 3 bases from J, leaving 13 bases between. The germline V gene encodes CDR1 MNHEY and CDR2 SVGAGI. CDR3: CASSASTAPNEKLFF. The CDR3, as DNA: TGTGCCAGCAGTGCCTCGACAGCGCCTAATGAAAAACTGTTTTTT.

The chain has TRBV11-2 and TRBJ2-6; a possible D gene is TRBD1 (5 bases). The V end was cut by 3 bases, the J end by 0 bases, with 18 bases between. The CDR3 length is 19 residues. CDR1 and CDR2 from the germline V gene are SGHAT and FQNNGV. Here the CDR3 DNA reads TGTGCCAGCAGCTTCGACGTTAATGGACACAACTCTGGGGCCAACGTCCTGACTTTC. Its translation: CASSFDVNGHNSGANVLTF.

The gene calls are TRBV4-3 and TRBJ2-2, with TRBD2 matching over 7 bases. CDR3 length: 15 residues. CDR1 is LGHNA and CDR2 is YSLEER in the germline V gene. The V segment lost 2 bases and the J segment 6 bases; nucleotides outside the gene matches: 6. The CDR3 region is CASSQSGMVAGELFF. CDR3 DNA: TGCGCCAGCAGCCAAAGCGGGATGGTCGCCGGGGAGCTGTTTTTT.

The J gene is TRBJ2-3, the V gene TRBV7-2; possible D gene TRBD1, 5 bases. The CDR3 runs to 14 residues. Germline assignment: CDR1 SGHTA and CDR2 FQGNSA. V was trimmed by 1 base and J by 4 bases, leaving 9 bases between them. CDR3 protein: CASSLGRAPDTQYF. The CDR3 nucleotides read TGTGCCAGCAGCTTAGGCAGGGCGCCAGATACGCAGTATTTT. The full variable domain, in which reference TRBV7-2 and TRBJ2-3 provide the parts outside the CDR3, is GAGVSQSPSNKVTEKGKDVELRCDPISGHTALYWYRQSLGQGLEFLIYFQGNSAPDKSGLPSDRFSAERTGGSVSTLTIQRTQQEDSAVYLCASSLGRAPDTQYFGPGTRLTVL.

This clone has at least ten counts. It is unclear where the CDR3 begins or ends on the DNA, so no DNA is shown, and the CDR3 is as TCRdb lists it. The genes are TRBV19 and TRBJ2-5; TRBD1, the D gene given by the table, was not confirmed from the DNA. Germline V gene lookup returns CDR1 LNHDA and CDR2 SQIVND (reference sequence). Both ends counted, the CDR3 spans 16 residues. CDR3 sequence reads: CASSISAQGAQETQYF.

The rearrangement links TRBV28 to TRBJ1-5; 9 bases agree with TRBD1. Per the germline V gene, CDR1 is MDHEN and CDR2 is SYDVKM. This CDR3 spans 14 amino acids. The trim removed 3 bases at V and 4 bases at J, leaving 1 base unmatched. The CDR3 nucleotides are TGTGCCAGCAGTTTGGGGACAGGGAATCAGCCCCAGCATTTT. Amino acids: CASSLGTGNQPQHF.

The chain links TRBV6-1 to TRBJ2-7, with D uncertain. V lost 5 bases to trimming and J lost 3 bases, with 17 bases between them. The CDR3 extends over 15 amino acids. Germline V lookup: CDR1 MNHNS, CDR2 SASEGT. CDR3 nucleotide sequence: TGTGCCAGCAGTAAAAGACAAGTTCCCGACTACGAGCAGTACTTC. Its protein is CASSKRQVPDYEQYF.

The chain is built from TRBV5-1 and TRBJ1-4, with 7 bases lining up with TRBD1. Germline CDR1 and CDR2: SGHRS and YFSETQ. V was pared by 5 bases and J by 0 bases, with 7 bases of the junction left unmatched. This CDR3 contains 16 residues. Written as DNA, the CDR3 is TGCGCCAGCAGTAGGGGGCCGGCTACAACTAATGAAAAACTGTTTTTT. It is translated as CASSRGPATTNEKLFF.

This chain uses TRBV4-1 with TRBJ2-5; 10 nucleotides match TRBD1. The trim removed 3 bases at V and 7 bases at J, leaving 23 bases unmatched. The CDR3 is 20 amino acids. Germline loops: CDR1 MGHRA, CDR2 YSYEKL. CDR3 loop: CASSHNMAAGTGDRLGTQYF. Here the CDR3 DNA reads TGCGCCAGCAGCCACAACATGGCCGCAGGGACAGGGGATCGTCTTGGGACCCAGTACTTC.

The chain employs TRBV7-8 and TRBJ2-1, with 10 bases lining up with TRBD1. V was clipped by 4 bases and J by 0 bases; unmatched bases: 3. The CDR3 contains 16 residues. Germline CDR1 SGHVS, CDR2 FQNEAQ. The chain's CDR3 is CASSWTGGSSYNEQFF. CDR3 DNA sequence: TGTGCCAGCAGCTGGACAGGGGGTAGCTCCTACAATGAGCAGTTCTTC.

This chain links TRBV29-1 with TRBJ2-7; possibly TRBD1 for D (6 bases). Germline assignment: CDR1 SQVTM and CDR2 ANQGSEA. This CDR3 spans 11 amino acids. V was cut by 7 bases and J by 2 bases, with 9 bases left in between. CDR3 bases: TGCAGCGCAGGGGCAACCTACGAGCAGTACTTC. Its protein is CSAGATYEQYF.

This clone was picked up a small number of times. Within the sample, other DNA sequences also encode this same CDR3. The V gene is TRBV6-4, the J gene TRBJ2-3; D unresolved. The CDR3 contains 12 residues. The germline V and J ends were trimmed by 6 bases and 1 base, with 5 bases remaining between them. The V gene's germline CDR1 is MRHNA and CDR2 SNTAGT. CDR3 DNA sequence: TGTGCCAGCAGCCCCGGCACAGATACGCAGTATTTT. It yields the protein CASSPGTDTQYF.

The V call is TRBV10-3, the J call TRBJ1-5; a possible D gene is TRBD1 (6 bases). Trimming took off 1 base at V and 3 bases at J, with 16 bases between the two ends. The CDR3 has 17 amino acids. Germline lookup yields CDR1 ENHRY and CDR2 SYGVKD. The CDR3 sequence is CAISEFGGQIINQPQHF. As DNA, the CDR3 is TGTGCCATCAGTGAGTTTGGCGGACAGATAATCAATCAGCCCCAGCATTTT.

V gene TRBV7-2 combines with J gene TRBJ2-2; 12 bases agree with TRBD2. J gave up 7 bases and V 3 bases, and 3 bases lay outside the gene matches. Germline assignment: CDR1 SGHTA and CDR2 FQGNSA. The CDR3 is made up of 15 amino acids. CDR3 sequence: CASSFTSGRSGELFF. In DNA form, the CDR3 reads TGTGCCAGCAGCTTCACTAGCGGGAGGAGCGGGGAGCTGTTTTTT.

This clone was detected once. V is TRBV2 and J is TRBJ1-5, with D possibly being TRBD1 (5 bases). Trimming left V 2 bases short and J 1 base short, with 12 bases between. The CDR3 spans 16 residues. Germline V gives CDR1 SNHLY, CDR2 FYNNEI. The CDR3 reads CASSEIQGWSNQPQHF. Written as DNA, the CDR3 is TGTGCCAGCAGTGAAATCCAGGGATGGAGCAATCAGCCCCAGCATTTT.